Detailed here is one T cell receptor beta chain. This sample stems from a study of blood T cell repertoires in COVID-19. About the study: Whether acute or convalescent, the COVID-19 samples came from the United States, Italy and Spain. T cells, B-cell-depleted T cells, or PBMCs provided the cDNA or gDNA that served as material.

As handled by the study authors: Amplification from reference gene primers served as the basis for estimated nucleated cell counts. Some clones are missing from TCRdb's copy, which holds only in-frame ones; the method was immunoSEQ multiplex PCR. V and J calls and clone size are given by that table; D and trimming were obtained from the DNA. Here the sample spans approximately 84,000 clones, about 83% being singletons. V gave up 4 bases and J gave up 4 bases; unmatched junction bases: 4. The CDR3 spans 13 residues. The germline gives CDR1 SGHKS, CDR2 YYEKEE (reference sequence). This TCR derives from a woman older than 75 with acute or convalescent COVID-19. V is TRBV5-5 and J is TRBJ2-7, with TRBD1 matching 8 bases. The sample was peripheral blood. CDR3 nucleotides: TGTGCCAGCAGCGACTGGGACAGGTACGAGCAGTACTTC. This sequence encodes CASSDWDRYEQYF.